Given below is one TCR beta chain in context. Its antigen is not known. Mismatch with germline at one junction end may stem from a read error. This specimen comes from a study of T cell repertoires in cytomegalovirus infection. Study at large: Carrying CMV and the relevant HLA type showed in public TCR beta signatures. Study outcomes and limitations: Of the TCR beta families, the public ones yielded a cumulative frequency that identified carriers of CMV plus the relevant HLA. The ex vivo response showed dominance by HLA-C-restricted CMV-specific TCR beta clonotypes.

CDR1 SQVTM and CDR2 ANQGSEA come from the germline V gene. This CDR3 spans 14 amino acids. TCRdb redid the calling of the reads with MiXCR, one entry per CDR3 protein. This table has 250,000 to 300,000 distinct CDR3 sequences, roughly a quarter appearing once. The rearrangement uses TRBV29-1 and TRBJ1-1, with 9 bases that match TRBD1. This sequence was found in a human donor in good health (CMV status not recorded). Some clones in this sample may be carry-over from other donors' samples. Specimen: PBMCs. CDR3 protein: CSVDLQGANTEALF. The CDR3 nucleotides are TGCAGCGTCGATCTACAGGGGGCGAACACTGAAGCTCTCTTT.